This paragraph covers one TCR beta chain sequence. The run depth of the assay was deep. Clones were sequenced by immunoSEQ multiplex PCR, and TCRdb holds only the in-frame ones, with some missing. The repertoire holds over 2 million clones, with 85% to 95% as singletons. This sample is drawn from a study of shared clonotypes between healthy human individuals. Germline V lookup: CDR1 SGHAT, CDR2 FQNNGV. The V end lost 1 base, the J end lost 0 bases, and 4 bases lay between the germline ends. CDR3 length: 14 amino acids. The chain links TRBV11-2 to TRBJ1-3; D uncertain. The material sequenced was naive CD4+ T cells sorted from blood. As to subset: CD45RA+ positively selected. The sequence came from a man between 18 and 29 years old in good health. CDR3 region: CASSLGYSGNTIYF. The CDR3 region has the DNA TGTGCCAGCAGCTTAGGGTACTCTGGAAACACCATATATTTT.